This TCR beta chain was sequenced for a study of T cell responses to AZD1222 COVID-19 vaccine. Study results and limitations: Unmutated variant regions are reportedly the target of nearly half of TCRs that are spike-specific.

Profiled with immunoSEQ multiplex PCR; TCRdb holds only in-frame clones, not every one. The sample has about 180,000 clones; around 88% are singletons. Comment on this clone: As yet, its antigen is unknown.

CDR1 SGHRS and CDR2 YFSETQ come from the germline V gene. V gave up 4 bases and J gave up 2 bases, with 13 bases separating them. This CDR3 region has 15 residues. This specimen was peripheral blood, taken 28 days after the second AZD1222 dose. The V and J genes are TRBV5-1 and TRBJ1-5; TRBD1 is a possible D gene (5 bases). The sequence derives from an adult who received the AZD1222 COVID-19 vaccine. CDR3 bases: TGCGCCAGCAGCCCCACGGGGCTACGCAATCAGCCCCAGCATTTT. Amino acids: CASSPTGLRNQPQHF.